Listed below are T cell receptor beta chains from one sample, sequenced in a study of blood T cell repertoires in COVID-19. TCRdb keeps only in-frame clones here, not all; method: immunoSEQ multiplex PCR. The table has a few hundred thousand clones, over 75% seen once. The sample was PBMCs or T cells enriched from blood (not recorded which). The receptors derive from a woman aged 18-29 years in a cohort exposed to, infected with or recovered from COVID-19 (not recorded which). The CDR3 runs from the conserved cysteine through the conserved F or W. The D gene is left open where the match is weak. For some rows the clone size is stated as once, few or many, or as a class when expanded; others skip it.

CDR3 DNA	CDR3 protein	CDR3 length	V gene	clone size	D gene	J gene
TGTGCCAGCAGTCTTATCGACAGCACCAATGAGCAGTTCTTC	CASSLIDSTNEQFF	14	TRBV6-5	NA	NA	TRBJ2-1
TGCAGCGTTGAAGTGGGCAGCAACAATACCTACGAGCAGTACTTC	CSVEVGSNNTYEQYF	15	TRBV29-1	once	NA	TRBJ2-7
TGTGCCAGTACCAACAGTCCCTATCTACGAGGCAATCAGCCCCAGCATTTT	CASTNSPYLRGNQPQHF	17	TRBV19	NA	NA	TRBJ1-5
TGTGCCAGCAGCCTCTCACAAGATACGCAGTATTTT	CASSLSQDTQYF	12	TRBV7-9	NA	NA	TRBJ2-3
TGTGCCAGCAGCGTAGTAGCGGACACTGAAGCTTTCTTT	CASSVVADTEAFF	13	TRBV9	NA	NA	TRBJ1-1
TGTGCCAGCAGCCAAGAGGGCAGGGATGGAAACACCATATATTTT	CASSQEGRDGNTIYF	15	TRBV3-1/TRBV3-2	once	NA	TRBJ1-3
TGTGCCAGCAGCCAGGCGGGGGCGGCCTACAATGAGCAGTTCTTC	CASSQAGAAYNEQFF	15	TRBV7-2	NA	NA	TRBJ2-1
TGTGCCAGCAGTGAAGACAGGGGGGCGCGATCACCCCTCCACTTT	CASSEDRGARSPLHF	15	TRBV2	NA	TRBD1	TRBJ1-6
TGTGCCAGTAGTTTATCCGCGGGAGTCACCGGGGAGCTGTTTTTT	CASSLSAGVTGELFF	15	TRBV19	NA	TRBD2	TRBJ2-2
TGTGCCAGCAGCTTCCTGGACAGGGCTAGTTTCGAAGCTTTCTTT	CASSFLDRASFEAFF	15	TRBV7-8	NA	TRBD1	TRBJ1-1
TGTGCCAGCAGCTTACGGGTAAAGCGGGAGTCCTCCTACAATGAGCAGTTCTTC	CASSLRVKRESSYNEQFF	18	TRBV7-8	medium-sized	TRBD2	TRBJ2-1
TGTGCCAGCAGTCCCTCTAACTATGGCTACACCTTC	CASSPSNYGYTF	12	TRBV6-5	NA	NA	TRBJ1-2
TGTGCCAGCAGCCGGACAGGGGGCGTCGCAGATACGCAGTATTTT	CASSRTGGVADTQYF	15	TRBV14	NA	TRBD1	TRBJ2-3
TGTGCCAGCAGCTCAGGACAGGCTTACACTGAAGCTTTCTTT	CASSSGQAYTEAFF	14	TRBV5-6	NA	TRBD1	TRBJ1-1
TGTGCCAGCAGCCACCGGGACAGGGGCACTGAAGCTTTCTTT	CASSHRDRGTEAFF	14	TRBV3-1/TRBV3-2	NA	TRBD1	TRBJ1-1
TGTGCCAGCAGCGAAAGGGGACAGAACACTGAAGCTTTCTTT	CASSERGQNTEAFF	14	TRBV7-9	NA	NA	TRBJ1-1
TGTGCCAGCAGCTCACACCCTGAAGCTTTCTTT	CASSSHPEAFF	11	TRBV2	NA	NA	TRBJ1-1
TGTGCCACCAGCAGAGCCGGGGACAGGGATCACGAGCAGTACTTC	CATSRAGDRDHEQYF	15	TRBV15	few	TRBD1	TRBJ2-7
TGTGCCAGTAGTATGGTAGGACAGGGACCCTACGAGCAGTACTTC	CASSMVGQGPYEQYF	15	TRBV19	NA	TRBD1	TRBJ2-7
TGTGCCAGCAGTTACTCGGGACAGGGGTGGGAGGCTTTCTTT	CASSYSGQGWEAFF	14	TRBV6-5	NA	TRBD1	TRBJ1-1
TGTGCCAGCAGTTCCCCTCGGGAGAGCTCTGGGGCCAACGTCCTGACTTTC	CASSSPRESSGANVLTF	17	TRBV13	NA	NA	TRBJ2-6
TGTGCCAGCTCACCGATTAACAGTGTAGACTATGGCTACACCTTC	CASSPINSVDYGYTF	15	TRBV18	NA	NA	TRBJ1-2
TGCGCCAGCAGCCTACTAGCGGGAGGATCTTACGAGCAGTACTTC	CASSLLAGGSYEQYF	15	TRBV4-1	NA	TRBD2	TRBJ2-7
TGTGCCAGCAGCGGCGTCCCCTCTCCTGGAAACACCATATATTTT	CASSGVPSPGNTIYF	15	TRBV9	NA	NA	TRBJ1-3
TGTGCCAGCAGTGCAGGGGGAGTAGCTTTCTTT	CASSAGGVAFF	11	TRBV2	NA	TRBD1	TRBJ1-1
TGTGCCAGCAGTAGGACAGCCTCGGGGGGCTACACCTTC	CASSRTASGGYTF	13	TRBV12-3/TRBV12-4	NA	NA	TRBJ1-2
TGTGCCAGCAGTGAAGCATGGAGAAACACTGAAGCTTTCTTT	CASSEAWRNTEAFF	14	TRBV6-1	NA	NA	TRBJ1-1
TGCGCCAGCAGCTTGGCCGGGGGAGACGAGCAGTACTTC	CASSLAGGDEQYF	13	TRBV5-1	NA	NA	TRBJ2-7
TGTGCCAGCAGCAACAGGGGTGGTCAAGAGACCCAGTACTTC	CASSNRGGQETQYF	14	TRBV6-5	NA	TRBD1	TRBJ2-5
TGTGCCAGCGGCCCACGGGGCGGGGTCTTCGACAATGAGCAGTTCTTC	CASGPRGGVFDNEQFF	16	TRBV5-8	NA	NA	TRBJ2-1
TGTGCCAGCAGTTCGGGACTGGTCAATCAGCCCCAGCATTTT	CASSSGLVNQPQHF	14	TRBV6-5	NA	NA	TRBJ1-5
TGTGCCAGCATTTCGGACTTTTTGTCACCCCTCCACTTT	CASISDFLSPLHF	13	TRBV6-1	once	NA	TRBJ1-6
TGCAGTGCGAGTGGCAGGGGGCGAAACACTGAAGCTTTCTTT	CSASGRGRNTEAFF	14	TRBV20-1	once	TRBD1	TRBJ1-1
TGTGCCAGCTTGCAGGTCGGACAGGGGCTCCTGGGAGACTATGGCTACACCTTC	CASLQVGQGLLGDYGYTF	18	TRBV2	NA	TRBD1	TRBJ1-2
TGTGCCAGCAGTTTAACGACCGGGGCCGGAGGGGCTTTCTTT	CASSLTTGAGGAFF	14	TRBV28	NA	NA	TRBJ1-1
TGTGCCAGTGGGACAGGGGCCACCAGCGTGAACACTGAAGCTTTCTTT	CASGTGATSVNTEAFF	16	TRBV27	NA	TRBD1	TRBJ1-1
TGTGCCAGCAGTTTTCTGACAGGGTTGGTTTCACCCCTCCACTTT	CASSFLTGLVSPLHF	15	TRBV27	NA	TRBD1	TRBJ1-6
TGCGCCAGCAGTACTGGACAGGGGGATGAGACCCAGTACTTC	CASSTGQGDETQYF	14	TRBV10-1	NA	TRBD1	TRBJ2-5
TGTGCCAGCAGCCCCGTGGGGGGAGGGAATCAGCCCCAGCATTTT	CASSPVGGGNQPQHF	15	TRBV7-8	NA	NA	TRBJ1-5
TGTGCCAGCCGGGGGACAGACTACGAGCAGTACTTC	CASRGTDYEQYF	12	TRBV5-4	NA	NA	TRBJ2-7